This T cell receptor (beta chain) came from a study of T cell responses to AZD1222 COVID-19 vaccine (dated by TCRdb to 2020 to 2022). Regarding the complete study: AZD1222 recipients with second doses at about 4 weeks or about 12 weeks were pooled, because spike-specific TCR depth and breadth did not differ between schedules. TCR sequencing was performed for 230 to 250 trial participants, of whom about 200 were given two doses of AZD1222 and 26 were given two doses of MenACWY control vaccine. Trial participants were enrolled by age into subgroups of 18-55, 56-69 and 70-plus years, and 148, 28 and 57 TCR-sequenced participants, respectively, were included in these subgroups.

V lost 2 bases and J lost 4 bases, and the count of bases not matched to a germline gene is 2. The germline V gene gives CDR1 as KGHSH and CDR2 as LQKENI. The CDR3 numbers 14 residues from cysteine through phenylalanine. Only the CDR3 DNA is retained, 42 bases long and in frame from the first base. Read against the paper, the sample's time point label means: baseline before first vaccination. Vaccinee samples were obtained from the UK trials COV001 and COV002, which included a single-blind randomized controlled phase 2/3 trial of AZD1222 (ChAdOx1 nCoV-19) in healthy adults. For TCRbeta chain sequencing, PBMC samples were collected from trial participants at day 0 and at day 28 after the second dose. The investigation overall reported the following: Conclusions about previously exposed vaccinees were limited because only six AZD1222 recipients were SARS-CoV-2 seropositive at baseline. In the small 56-69-year group, the increase in depth fell short of significance, most likely because of low power. Vaccine-associated CD4 TCRs spanned the whole spike protein, with dominant responses in regions 160-218 and 743-854. Participants were mostly white British, with more females than males. The authors suggested clonal diversity may have been underestimated. Because no samples from the day 14 peak response were available, repertoires could be characterized only after the peak T cell response. After two AZD1222 doses, both the breadth and the depth of spike-specific TCRs were significantly higher than at day 0 and than in MenACWY recipients. Epitopes outside the regions mutated in the B.1.351 and B.1.1.7 variants were reportedly recognized by nearly half of the unique spike-specific TCRs.

This clone was found once. Its antigen has not been determined. The record has no base qualities; no much larger clone is one base away. The CDR3 regions of human TCRbeta chains were analyzed by immunosequencing. From the authors' description of their analysis: Repertoire TCRs were matched against a reference library of SARS-CoV-2-specific TCRs generated with the MIRA antigen-specificity platform. Breadth was defined as the fraction of unique TCRs that were SARS-CoV-2-associated. Depth was defined as the fraction of total T cells that were SARS-CoV-2-associated. Using the MIRA data, each spike-specific TCR was mapped to the spike region that the TCR reacts to and placed in a CD4 or CD8 class. Log10-transformed breadth and depth values were compared by one-way ANOVA with Sidak's multiple comparisons tests. What TCRdb holds here is the immuneACCESS table cut down to in-frame rearrangements. Part of the clones is not present; checked against another copy, under half of the missing clones reflect an unresolved V gene, and the others are unexplained. V, J and clone size were drawn from that table, and D and trimming were deduced from the DNA. In this sample the table shows 90,000 or so clones, about 88% of which occur a single time. 15% to 20% of the sample belongs to the ten largest clones.

The sample here was peripheral blood, taken on day 0 of AZD1222 vaccination. This clonotype originated in an adult in good health. The chain joins TRBV18 to TRBJ2-7; TRBD1 aligns with 10 central bases. At the DNA level, the sequence is TGTGCCAGCTCACCAGGGACAGGGGAATACGAGCAGTACTTC. Its translation reads: CASSPGTGEYEQYF.